The 13 T cell receptor beta chains reported below all come from one sample, sequenced in a study of blood T cell repertoires in COVID-19. Method: immunoSEQ multiplex PCR; TCRdb's copy keeps in-frame clones and lacks some. Among approximately 350,000 clones, 80% to 90% were seen once, and the ten largest hold 0.95% to 1.1%. The source material was PBMCs or T cells enriched from blood (not recorded which). These receptors came from a man between 18 and 29 years old who had recovered from COVID-19.

This clone was counted once. V is TRBV10-1 and J is TRBJ2-7; 7 bases are shared with TRBD1. This CDR3 has 14 amino acids. V dropped 3 bases and J dropped 6; count of bases not matched to a gene: 8. CDR1 is WNHNN, CDR2 SYGVQD, per germline (reference sequence). DNA of the CDR3: TGCGCCAGCAGTGATCCGGGACAGAGCGGCGAGCAGTACTTC. Translation gives CASSDPGQSGEQYF.

This chain connects TRBV9 to TRBJ1-3; D remains ambiguous. Trimming removed 0 bases from V and 0 bases from J, with 13 bases in between. Germline assignment: CDR1 SGDLS and CDR2 YYNGEE. The CDR3 runs 17 residues. The CDR3 region has the DNA TGTGCCAGCAGCGTAGGGGGAGGGCCAAACTCTGGAAACACCATATATTTT. Translated: CASSVGGGPNSGNTIYF.

The gene calls are TRBV19 and TRBJ2-1, with TRBD2 matching over 8 bases. CDR3 size: 16 residues. Germline V gene lookup returns CDR1 LNHDA and CDR2 SQIVND (reference sequence). Unmatched junction bases numbered 4, after V lost 3 bases and J lost 0 bases. The CDR3 DNA is TGTGCCAGTAGTATCCCGGGAGGGAGCTCCTACAATGAGCAGTTCTTC. Its protein is CASSIPGGSSYNEQFF.

The chain employs TRBV7-2 and TRBJ2-1, with 7 positions matching TRBD2. Germline V gene sequence: CDR1 SGHTA, CDR2 FQGNSA. This CDR3 has 16 amino acids. J gave up 4 bases and V 1 base, and 7 bases lay outside the gene matches. The CDR3 reads CASSLGPSGTYNEQFF. CDR3 in DNA: TGTGCCAGCAGCTTAGGCCCTAGCGGTACTTACAATGAGCAGTTCTTC.

The chain is built from TRBV6-5 and TRBJ2-3, with D maybe TRBD2 (5 bases). This CDR3 is built from 15 residues. Trimming cost V 4 bases and J 3 bases, with 14 bases left between them. The germline V gene has CDR1 MNHEY and CDR2 SVGAGI. The CDR3 DNA reads as TGTGCCAGCAGTTTATCGGAGGTTACGACAGATACGCAGTATTTT. Its translation: CASSLSEVTTDTQYF.

The rearrangement joins TRBV7-7 to TRBJ2-1; 8 nucleotides align to TRBD2. The CDR3 loop spans 16 amino acids. The junction had 12 bases not matched to a gene; V was cut back by 5 bases and J by 6 bases. CDR1 is SSHAT, CDR2 FNYEAQ, per germline (reference sequence). The CDR3 sequence is CASSPPPGGESNEQFF. The CDR3 nucleotides are TGTGCCAGCAGCCCACCCCCGGGGGGGGAGAGCAATGAGCAGTTCTTC.

The genes are TRBV19 and TRBJ1-2; TRBD1 might be the D (5 bases). Germline CDR1 LNHDA, CDR2 SQIVND (reference sequence). The germline V and J ends were trimmed by 6 bases and 4 bases, with 15 bases remaining between them. This CDR3 has 14 residues. DNA for the CDR3: TGTGCCAGTAGCTTGTCCCAGGGTACCTATGGCTACACCTTC. This sequence encodes CASSLSQGTYGYTF.

Worth noting for this clone: Different DNA sequences within this sample yield the same CDR3. The rearrangement links TRBV27 to TRBJ1-6; TRBD1 aligns across 7 bases. Germline V gene data show CDR1 as MNHEY and CDR2 as SMNVEV (reference sequence). The CDR3 extends over 13 amino acids. V was clipped by 2 bases and J by 10 bases; unmatched bases: 2. CDR3 DNA sequence: TGTGCCAGCAGTTTAGACAGGGTGTCACCCCTCCACTTT. This gives the protein CASSLDRVSPLHF.

This clone was counted once. This sequence joins TRBV5-1 and TRBJ1-2; a weak D match, TRBD1 (5 bases). This CDR3 has 14 residues. The ends were cut back, 3 bases at V and 4 bases at J, with 13 bases in the middle. Germline CDR1 and CDR2: SGHRS and YFSETQ. CDR3 residues: CASSSVDTIYGYTF. The CDR3 nucleotides read TGCGCCAGCAGCTCGGTGGACACAATCTATGGCTACACCTTC.

The gene calls are TRBV7-2 and TRBJ1-2, with 8 bases lining up with TRBD1. This CDR3 spans 14 amino acids. V was pared by 3 bases and J by 7 bases, with 7 bases of the junction left unmatched. Germline V gene lookup returns CDR1 SGHTA and CDR2 FQGNSA. CDR3 region: CASSFGDRTAGYTF. Here the CDR3 DNA reads TGTGCCAGCAGCTTTGGGGACAGGACCGCTGGCTACACCTTC.

The chain uses TRBV29-1 and TRBJ1-4, with a possible D match to TRBD1 (5 bases). From germline, CDR1 is SQVTM and CDR2 ANQGSEA. V gave up 4 bases and J gave up 10 bases, with 10 bases separating them. The CDR3 loop spans 11 amino acids. CDR3 bases: TGCAGCGTTGTTGCCGGGGGAAAACTGTTTTTT. Its protein is CSVVAGGKLFF. The full variable domain, in which reference TRBV29-1 and TRBJ1-4 provide the parts outside the CDR3, is SAVISQKPSRDICQRGTSLTIQCQVDSQVTMMFWYRQQPGQSLTLIATANQGSEATYESGFVIDKFPISRPNLTFSTLTVSNMSPEDSSIYLCSVVAGGKLFFGSGTQLSVL.

This CDR3 is CASSAAGQGALSYEQYF. The CDR3 region has the DNA TGCGCCAGCAGCGCGGCGGGACAGGGGGCATTAAGCTACGAGCAGTACTTC. The rearrangement links TRBV4-1 to TRBJ2-7; 12 positions match TRBD1. V lost 5 bases, J lost 3 bases, and 11 bases stayed unmatched. The CDR3 totals 17 residues. The germline CDR1 and CDR2 sequences are MGHRA and YSYEKL.

The chain joins TRBV3-1 (or the pseudogene TRBV3-2) to TRBJ1-6; 8 nucleotides align to TRBD1. CDR1 and CDR2 (germline): LGHDT, YNNKEL (reference sequence). The CDR3 consists of 16 residues. J was trimmed by 10 bases and V by 1 base; bases with no gene match: 9. The CDR3 DNA reads TGTGCCAGCAGCCAAGGGGTGTACAGGGGGGACTCACCCCTCCACTTT. As protein: CASSQGVYRGDSPLHF.